This TCR gamma chain was profiled in a study of Vδ1+ human thymocytes. Study conclusions and caveats: Highly polyclonal TRG and TRD repertoires with Gaussian CDR3 length distributions appeared in thymus.

This clone was observed a few times. Its antigen is still unknown. RNA was extracted from the cells and then reverse transcribed. Pooled V-gene forward primers with one constant-region reverse primer generated the CDR3 amplicons by multiplex PCR. TCRdb re-called the multiplex PCR reads via CATT. The table lists about 36,000 gamma-chain clones, 20% to 25% of them singletons, with about 2% in the top ten. Germline CDR1 and CDR2: VINAFY and YDVSNSKD. Germline trimming cut 3 bases from V and 7 bases from J; bases unmatched to any gene: 6. The CDR3 has 12 amino acids. The receptor comes from a girl less than two years old who had congenital heart surgery. The chain carries TRGV5 and TRGJ1 or TRGJ2. Input material: Vdelta1+ gamma-delta thymocytes from the thymus. Subset indicated: FACS-sorted CD3+ TCRalphabeta- TCRVdelta1+ TCRVdelta2- thymocytes. In DNA form, the CDR3 reads TGTGCCACCTGGGACGCACGATATAAGAAACTCTTT. Protein sequence: CATWDARYKKLF.